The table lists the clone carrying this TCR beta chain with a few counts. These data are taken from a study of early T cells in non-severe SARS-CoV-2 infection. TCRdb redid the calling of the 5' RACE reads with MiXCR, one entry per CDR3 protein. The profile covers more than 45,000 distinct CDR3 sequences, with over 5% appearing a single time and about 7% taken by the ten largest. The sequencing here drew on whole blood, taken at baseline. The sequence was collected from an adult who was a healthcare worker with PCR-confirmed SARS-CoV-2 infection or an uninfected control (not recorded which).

The CDR3: CSATWTSVYNEQFF. CDR3 DNA: TGCAGTGCTACCTGGACTAGCGTATACAATGAGCAGTTCTTC. This chain connects TRBV20-1 to TRBJ2-1, with 9 bases lining up with TRBD2. With 4 bases clipped from V and 4 bases from J, the junction kept 5 bases outside the gene matches. CDR1 is DFQATT, CDR2 SNEGSKA, per germline (reference sequence). This CDR3 comprises 14 residues.